The 18 T cell receptor beta chains given below trace back to one sample, sequenced in a study of T cell responses to AZD1222 COVID-19 vaccine. The repertoire was sequenced with immunoSEQ multiplex PCR; TCRdb's copy has only in-frame clones and lacks some. The profile shows some 150,000 clones, 90% of them singletons. Sequences were derived from peripheral blood, sampled on day 0 of AZD1222 vaccination. The receptors were sampled from an adult in good health.

This chain connects TRBV6-2 or TRBV6-3 to TRBJ2-2; 7 bases fit TRBD1. The J segment lost 2 bases and the V segment lost 2 bases, leaving 5 bases of the junction unmatched. The V gene's germline CDR1 is MNHEY and CDR2 SVGEGT. This CDR3 contains 16 residues. The CDR3 spells CASSYDRVINTGELFF. In nucleotides, the CDR3 is TGTGCCAGCAGTTACGACAGGGTCATAAACACCGGGGAGCTGTTTTTT.

This rearrangement joins TRBV2 to TRBJ2-7; 8 bases line up with TRBD2. After removal of 8 bases from V and 7 bases from J, the junction contained 10 bases not matched to a gene. This CDR3 comprises 13 residues. Germline assignment: CDR1 SNHLY and CDR2 FYNNEI. CDR3 sequence: CASSLAGKGEQYF. DNA of the CDR3: TGTGCCAGCTCTTTAGCGGGGAAGGGAGAGCAGTACTTC.

J is TRBJ1-1 and V is TRBV28; D is uncertain. The CDR3 is made up of 14 amino acids. Trimming took off 2 bases at V and 4 bases at J, with 11 bases between the two ends. The V gene's germline CDR1 is MDHEN and CDR2 SYDVKM. CDR3 sequence: CASSLESKATEAFF. DNA of the CDR3: TGTGCCAGCAGTTTAGAATCGAAGGCCACTGAAGCTTTCTTT.

V is TRBV5-1 and J is TRBJ2-2; possibly TRBD1 or TRBD2 for D (5 bases each). Trimming shortened V by 0 bases and J by 6 bases, and 9 bases separated the two germline ends. The CDR3 has 14 residues. Germline V gene lookup returns CDR1 SGHRS and CDR2 YFSETQ. Here the CDR3 reads CASSLELGAGELFF. The CDR3 bases are TGCGCCAGCAGCTTGGAGCTGGGGGCCGGGGAGCTGTTTTTT.

The DNA of the CDR3 is TGCAGCGTTGAGGGGACAATGGGACTAGCCCCGCCAGATACGCAGTATTTT. Protein product: CSVEGTMGLAPPDTQYF. The chain has TRBV29-1 and TRBJ2-3; 9 nucleotides agree with TRBD2. This CDR3 spans 17 amino acids. Per the germline V gene, CDR1 is SQVTM and CDR2 is ANQGSEA. The junction had 14 bases not matched to a gene; V was cut back by 3 bases and J by 4 bases.

The V gene is TRBV6-4, the J gene TRBJ1-1; TRBD1 aligns across 7 bases. The CDR3 length is 16 residues. The junction had 13 bases not matched to a gene; V was cut back by 8 bases and J by 1 base. CDR1 is MRHNA and CDR2 is SNTAGT in the germline V gene. CDR3 bases: TGTGCCAGCGCGGCCGGATGGGGACAGTGGAACACTGAAGCTTTCTTT. It yields the protein CASAAGWGQWNTEAFF.

V gene TRBV19 combines with J gene TRBJ2-1; a weak D match, TRBD1 (6 bases). The CDR3 contains 12 residues. CDR1 LNHDA and CDR2 SQIVND come from the germline V gene (reference sequence). The germline V and J ends were trimmed by 8 bases and 10 bases, with 15 bases remaining between them. The CDR3 spells CASLQGTGEQFF. CDR3 nucleotide sequence: TGTGCCAGTCTACAGGGCACGGGGGAGCAGTTCTTC.

V and J are TRBV25-1 and TRBJ1-1, with D possibly being TRBD1 (6 bases). V shed 5 bases and J shed 0 bases, with 7 bases lying between them. The CDR3 runs to 13 residues. The V gene's germline CDR1 is MGHDK and CDR2 SYGVNS. The CDR3 sequence: CASSTGLNTEAFF. For the CDR3, the DNA is TGTGCCAGCAGTACAGGGTTGAACACTGAAGCTTTCTTT.

The chain couples TRBV2 to TRBJ2-5; TRBD2 is a possible D gene (6 bases). Per the germline V gene, CDR1 is SNHLY and CDR2 is FYNNEI. V was shortened by 1 base and J by 5 bases, with 14 bases between the two germline ends. The CDR3 spans 15 residues. DNA for the CDR3: TGTGCCAGCAGTGAAGGGGGAGGATATTGGGAGACCCAGTACTTC. This codes for CASSEGGGYWETQYF.

The rearrangement uses TRBV28 and TRBJ1-5, with 11 bases aligning to TRBD1. After removal of 6 bases from V and 5 bases from J, the junction contained 6 bases not matched to a gene. Germline lookup yields CDR1 MDHEN and CDR2 SYDVKM. This CDR3 is built from 15 residues. The CDR3 here is CASSLDRGLHQPQHF. The CDR3 DNA reads as TGTGCCAGCAGCCTGGACAGGGGGCTTCATCAGCCCCAGCATTTT.

A note on this clone: One end of the junction does not line up with germline, which may come from a read error. This chain connects TRBV10-3 to TRBJ1-2; TRBD1 is a possible D gene (5 bases). CDR1 ENHRY and CDR2 SYGVKD come from the germline V gene. This CDR3 has 15 amino acids. The CDR3 DNA sequence: TGTGCCAGCAGTGGGGGGAGACAGATTAACTATGGCTACACCTTC. The encoded protein is CASSGGRQINYGYTF.

V gene TRBV7-8 combines with J gene TRBJ2-1; 14 bases agree with TRBD2. The J segment lost 6 bases and the V segment lost 0 bases, leaving 7 bases of the junction unmatched. There are 18 residues in the CDR3. Germline V CDR1 and CDR2: SGHVS, FQNEAQ. The DNA for the CDR3 is TGTGCCAGCAGCTTAGCGACTAGCGGGAGGGCCTCTGTCAATGAGCAGTTCTTC. Translated, it gives CASSLATSGRASVNEQFF.

This sequence joins TRBV19 and TRBJ2-7; 9 nucleotides match TRBD1. This CDR3 contains 14 residues. Germline CDR1 reads LNHDA; CDR2 reads SQIVND (reference sequence). After removal of 6 bases from V and 1 base from J, the junction contained 4 bases not matched to a gene. In DNA form, the CDR3 reads TGTGCCAGTAGCTGGACAGGGGCGTCCTACGAGCAGTACTTC. It is translated as CASSWTGASYEQYF.

The rearrangement joins TRBV4-2 to TRBJ2-1; D not resolved. V lost 0 bases to trimming and J lost 8 bases, with 5 bases between them. CDR3 length equals 12 residues. Germline CDR1 LGHNA, CDR2 YNFKEQ. In nucleotides, the CDR3 is TGTGCCAGCAGCCAAGATAGTGATGAGCAGTTCTTC. Protein sequence: CASSQDSDEQFF.

V usage is TRBV5-3 and J usage is TRBJ1-5; D unresolved. TRBV5-3 is an ORF for which the function is uncertain. Deletions cut 3 bases from V and 0 bases from J, with 16 bases between. This CDR3 has 17 amino acids. Here the CDR3 reads CARSSPREAYSNQPQHF. CDR3 DNA sequence: TGTGCCAGAAGCTCGCCCCGCGAGGCCTATAGCAATCAGCCCCAGCATTTT.

The chain uses TRBV28 and TRBJ1-5; D is undetermined. The CDR3 is 16 amino acids. V dropped 4 bases and J dropped 6 bases, with 19 bases sitting between them. From germline, CDR1 is MDHEN and CDR2 SYDVKM. CDR3 DNA sequence: TGTGCCAGCAGTTGGGATAGGGCCCCGGTGGGTCAGCCCCAGCATTTT. Translated, it gives CASSWDRAPVGQPQHF.

A single count supports this clone. V and J are TRBV7-9 and TRBJ2-1; 8 bases align to TRBD2. This CDR3 comprises 15 residues. Germline loops: CDR1 SEHNR, CDR2 FQNEAQ (reference sequence). J gave up 8 bases and V 4 bases, and 10 bases lay outside the gene matches. CDR3 amino acids: CASSSSGTRKDEQFF. In DNA, the CDR3 is TGTGCCAGCAGCTCTTCCGGGACTAGGAAGGATGAGCAGTTCTTC.

In DNA form, the CDR3 reads TGCGCCAGCAGCCGCCAGGCGGGGGATAACACTGAAGCTTTCTTT. Its protein is CASSRQAGDNTEAFF. The rearrangement links TRBV4-3 to TRBJ1-1, with D tentatively TRBD1 (5 bases). The CDR3 is 15 amino acids. Trimming removed 4 bases at V and 2 bases at J, with 14 bases between. Germline CDR1 LGHNA, CDR2 YSLEER.